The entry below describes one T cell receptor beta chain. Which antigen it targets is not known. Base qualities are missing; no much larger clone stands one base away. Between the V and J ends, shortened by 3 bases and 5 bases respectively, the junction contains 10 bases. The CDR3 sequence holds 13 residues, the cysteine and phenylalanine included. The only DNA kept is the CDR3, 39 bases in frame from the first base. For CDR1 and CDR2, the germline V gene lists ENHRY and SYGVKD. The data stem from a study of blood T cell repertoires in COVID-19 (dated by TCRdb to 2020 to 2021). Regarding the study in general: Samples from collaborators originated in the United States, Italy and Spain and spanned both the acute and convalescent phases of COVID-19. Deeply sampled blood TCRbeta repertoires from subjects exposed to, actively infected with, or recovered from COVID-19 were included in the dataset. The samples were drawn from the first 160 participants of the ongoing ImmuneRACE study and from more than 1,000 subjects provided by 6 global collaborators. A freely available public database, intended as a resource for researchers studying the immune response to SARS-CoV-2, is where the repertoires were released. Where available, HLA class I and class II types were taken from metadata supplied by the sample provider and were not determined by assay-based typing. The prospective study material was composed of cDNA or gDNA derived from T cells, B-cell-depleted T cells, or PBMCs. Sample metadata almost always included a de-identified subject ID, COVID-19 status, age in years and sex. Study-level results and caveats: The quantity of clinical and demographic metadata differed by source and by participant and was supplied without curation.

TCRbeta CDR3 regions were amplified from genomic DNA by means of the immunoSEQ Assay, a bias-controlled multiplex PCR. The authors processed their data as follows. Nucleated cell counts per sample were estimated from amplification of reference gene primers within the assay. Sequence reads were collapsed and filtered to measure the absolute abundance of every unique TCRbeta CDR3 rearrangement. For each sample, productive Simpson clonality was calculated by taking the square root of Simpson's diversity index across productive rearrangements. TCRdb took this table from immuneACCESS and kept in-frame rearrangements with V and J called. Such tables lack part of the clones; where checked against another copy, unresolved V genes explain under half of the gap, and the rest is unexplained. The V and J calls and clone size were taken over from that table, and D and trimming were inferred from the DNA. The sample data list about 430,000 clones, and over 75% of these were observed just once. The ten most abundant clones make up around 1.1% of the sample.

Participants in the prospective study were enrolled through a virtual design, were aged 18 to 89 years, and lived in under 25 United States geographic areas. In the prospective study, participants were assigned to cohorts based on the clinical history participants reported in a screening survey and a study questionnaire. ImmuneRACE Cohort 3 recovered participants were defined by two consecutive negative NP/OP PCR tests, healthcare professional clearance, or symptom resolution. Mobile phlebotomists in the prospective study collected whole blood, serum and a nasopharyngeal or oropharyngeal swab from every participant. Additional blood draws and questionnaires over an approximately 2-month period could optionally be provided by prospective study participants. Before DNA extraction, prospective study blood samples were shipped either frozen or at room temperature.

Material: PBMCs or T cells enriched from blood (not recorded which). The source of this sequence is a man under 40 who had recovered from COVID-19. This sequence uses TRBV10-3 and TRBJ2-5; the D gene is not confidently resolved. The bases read TGTGCCATCAGTGAAGCAGCGTCGGAGACCCAGTACTTC. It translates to CAISEAASETQYF.